This T cell receptor (beta chain) is drawn from a study of response to subunit inactivated influenza vaccine. Study conclusions and caveats: Few new T cells, the authors suggested, are recruited by each seasonal influenza vaccination.

TCRdb re-derived calls from the RT-PCR reads in MiXCR, one entry per CDR3 protein. The repertoire holds under 500,000 distinct CDR3 sequences, with around 9.9% as singletons. The table lists this clonotype with many counts. The antigen remains undetermined. The clonotype was recovered from a man between 50 and 59 years old who received an inactivated influenza vaccine. Sequencing was performed on PBMCs from blood, taken roughly 45 days after vaccination.

CDR3 in amino acids: CASWEGIADTQYF. CDR3 coding DNA: TGTGCCAGCTGGGAGGGGATCGCAGATACGCAGTATTTT. This chain uses TRBV12-3 or TRBV12-4 with TRBJ2-3; 7 bases match TRBD2. The CDR3 totals 13 residues. With 8 bases clipped from V and 4 bases from J, the junction kept 6 bases outside the gene matches.